This TCR beta chain stems from a study of blood T cell repertoires in COVID-19. Original handling: How many nucleated cells were present was estimated from reference gene primer amplification. Repertoires were generated with immunoSEQ multiplex PCR, while TCRdb's copy carries only in-frame clones and drops some. V, J and clone size are taken as reported in that table, and D and trimming were inferred from the DNA itself. The sample lists around 290,000 clones, around 89% occurring once. V was shortened by 6 bases and J by 3 bases, with 15 bases between the two germline ends. Per germline, CDR1 SNHLY and CDR2 FYNNEI. The CDR3 covers 15 residues.

This clonotype was obtained from a man aged 35-49 years with acute or convalescent COVID-19. The rearrangement uses TRBV2 and TRBJ1-3; unclear D gene. The sequencing sample was made of peripheral blood. CDR3 residues: CASRFGGQLGNTIYF. The CDR3 DNA is TGTGCCAGCAGGTTTGGTGGGCAGCTTGGAAACACCATATATTTT.